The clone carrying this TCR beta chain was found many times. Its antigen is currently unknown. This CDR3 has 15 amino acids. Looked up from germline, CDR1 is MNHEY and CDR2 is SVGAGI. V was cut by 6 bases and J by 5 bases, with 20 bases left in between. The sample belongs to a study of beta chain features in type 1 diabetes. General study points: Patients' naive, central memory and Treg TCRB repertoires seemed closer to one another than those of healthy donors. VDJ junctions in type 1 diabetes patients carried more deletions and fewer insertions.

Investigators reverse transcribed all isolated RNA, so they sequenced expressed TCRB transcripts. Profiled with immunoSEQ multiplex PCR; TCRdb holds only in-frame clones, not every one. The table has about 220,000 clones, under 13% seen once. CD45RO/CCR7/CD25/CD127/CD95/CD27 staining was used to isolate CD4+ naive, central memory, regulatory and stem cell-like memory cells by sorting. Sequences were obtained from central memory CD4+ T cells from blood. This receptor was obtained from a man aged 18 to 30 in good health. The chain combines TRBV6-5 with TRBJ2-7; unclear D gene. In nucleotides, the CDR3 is TGTGCCAGCAGCCCTGAGTCACCATCCCCGCACGAGCAGTACTTC. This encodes CASSPESPSPHEQYF.